Listed below are T cell receptor beta chains from one sample, sequenced in a study of T cells in Graves' hyperthyroidism and ophthalmopathy. TCRdb re-called the multiplex PCR reads through MiXCR, storing one row per CDR3 protein. The table has about 380,000 distinct CDR3 sequences, approximately 17% seen once. Sample: blood. These receptors all stem from a man younger than 35 with Graves' ophthalmopathy. Both conserved end residues are part of each CDR3. The D gene is left open where the match is weak. Not every row has a clone size; where given, it reads once, few, many or a size class.

CDR3 DNA,CDR3 protein,clone size,J gene,V gene,D gene
TGCGCCAGCAGCTTGGATTGGACAGGGAACGAGCAGTACTTC,CASSLDWTGNEQYF,many,TRBJ2-7,TRBV5-1,TRBD1
TGTGCCAGCAGTGAATACCCCCCCTGGGAGCAGTACTTC,CASSEYPPWEQYF,-,TRBJ2-7,TRBV25-1,-
TGTGCCAGCAGTAATGACAGGGAGAACACTGAAGCTTTCTTT,CASSNDRENTEAFF,many,TRBJ1-1,TRBV6-1,TRBD1
TGCGCCAGCAGTGTGTTCGGGACAGGGGGTTACAATGAGCAGTTCTTC,CASSVFGTGGYNEQFF,-,TRBJ2-1,TRBV5-1,TRBD1
TGTGCCAGCAGCTCGGAAGGCCAACAAAGGGCCACTGAAGCTTTCTTT,CASSSEGQQRATEAFF,few,TRBJ1-1,TRBV5-6,-
TGTGCCAGCAGCTTTGGGAAGGGAAATCAGCCCCAGCATTTT,CASSFGKGNQPQHF,many,TRBJ1-5,TRBV7-2,-
TGTGCCAGTAGTGCCAGTCCCACTGGCGGGGGAAATGAGCAGTTCTTC,CASSASPTGGGNEQFF,few,TRBJ2-1,TRBV19,TRBD2
TGTGCCAGCAGGAGGGACAACTACGAGCAGTACTTC,CASRRDNYEQYF,few,TRBJ2-7,TRBV6-1,-
TGCAGTGCCCCCCCCAGGGGTGAAGCTTTCTTT,CSAPPRGEAFF,-,TRBJ1-1,TRBV20-1,-
TGTGCCAGCAGCCAAGAAGGGAGCTCCTACAATGAGCAGTTCTTC,CASSQEGSSYNEQFF,few,TRBJ2-1,TRBV3-1,-
TGTGCCAGCAGTGTCTTAGAGACTAGCGGGGTTCGCGTTGGAGATACGCAGTATTTT,CASSVLETSGVRVGDTQYF,many,TRBJ2-3,TRBV6-1,TRBD2
TGTGCCAGCAGTTTATTGTACCTGGAGGCTAGCACAGATACGCAGTATTTT,CASSLLYLEASTDTQYF,-,TRBJ2-3,TRBV27,-
TGTGCCAGCAGCTTGTGGAATCCTAACAATGAGCAGTTCTTC,CASSLWNPNNEQFF,-,TRBJ2-1,TRBV5-5,-
TGTGCCAGCAGCCAAGGCACAAAACGAGGGGAAGCTTTCTTT,CASSQGTKRGEAFF,-,TRBJ1-1,TRBV3-1,-
TGTGCCAGCAGTGAAGACGTGGACTCCTACAATGAGCAGTTCTTC,CASSEDVDSYNEQFF,many,TRBJ2-1,TRBV2,-
TGTGCCAGCAGTGTAGGGGGGGGGACAGGGTTTGGTCAGCCCCAGCATTTT,CASSVGGGTGFGQPQHF,-,TRBJ1-5,TRBV2,TRBD1
TGCAGCGTCAGGGGGGCCTTGAACACTGAAGCTTTCTTT,CSVRGALNTEAFF,few,TRBJ1-1,TRBV29-1,TRBD1
TGTGCCACCAGTGAACATTACAACTCACCCCTCCACTTT,CATSEHYNSPLHF,-,TRBJ1-6,TRBV24-1,-
TGTGCCAGCAGGGACAGTAATCAGCCCCAGCATTTT,CASRDSNQPQHF,many,TRBJ1-5,TRBV2,-
TGTGCCAGCAGCCCAGATTATGGCTACACCTTC,CASSPDYGYTF,many,TRBJ1-2,TRBV7-9,-
TGTGCCAGCAGCTTGAACAGAGATGAGCAGTTCTTC,CASSLNRDEQFF,many,TRBJ2-1,TRBV7-9,-
TGTGCCAGCAGTTTGGTACAAACGTATTCTGGAAATAATTCACCCCTCCACTTT,CASSLVQTYSGNNSPLHF,many,TRBJ1-6,TRBV28,-
TGCAGCGTTGACGAACCTAGACGGGGGGCCGGGTATGGCTACACCTTC,CSVDEPRRGAGYGYTF,once,TRBJ1-2,TRBV29-1,-
TGTGCCAGTGAGGAAGGGGCGTCGGGTCAGCCCCAGCATTTT,CASEEGASGQPQHF,many,TRBJ1-5,TRBV6-1,-
TGTGCCAGCTCACCTTTGAGCGAAGCTTTCTTT,CASSPLSEAFF,-,TRBJ1-1,TRBV2,-
TGTGCCATCAAGGCAGGCGCCCTGTCCTACGAGCAGTACTTC,CAIKAGALSYEQYF,few,TRBJ2-7,TRBV10-3,-
TGTGCCAGCTCACCGCCAGGGGGCGCGGGGGAGCAGTACTTC,CASSPPGGAGEQYF,many,TRBJ2-7,TRBV18,TRBD1